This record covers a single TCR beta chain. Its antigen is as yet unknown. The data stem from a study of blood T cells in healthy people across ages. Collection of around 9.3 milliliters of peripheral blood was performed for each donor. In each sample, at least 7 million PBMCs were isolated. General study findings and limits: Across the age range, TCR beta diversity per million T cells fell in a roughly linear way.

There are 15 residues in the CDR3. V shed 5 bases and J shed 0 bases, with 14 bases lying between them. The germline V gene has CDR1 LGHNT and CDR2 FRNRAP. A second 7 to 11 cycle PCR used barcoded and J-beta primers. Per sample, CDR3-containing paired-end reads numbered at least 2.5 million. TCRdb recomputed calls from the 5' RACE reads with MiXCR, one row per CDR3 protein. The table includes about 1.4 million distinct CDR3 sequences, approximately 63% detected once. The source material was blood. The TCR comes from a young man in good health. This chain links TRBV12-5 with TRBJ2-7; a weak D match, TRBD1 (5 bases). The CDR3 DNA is TGTGCTAGTGGTCCAAATGACAGAGCCTCCTACGAGCAGTACTTC. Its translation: CASGPNDRASYEQYF.